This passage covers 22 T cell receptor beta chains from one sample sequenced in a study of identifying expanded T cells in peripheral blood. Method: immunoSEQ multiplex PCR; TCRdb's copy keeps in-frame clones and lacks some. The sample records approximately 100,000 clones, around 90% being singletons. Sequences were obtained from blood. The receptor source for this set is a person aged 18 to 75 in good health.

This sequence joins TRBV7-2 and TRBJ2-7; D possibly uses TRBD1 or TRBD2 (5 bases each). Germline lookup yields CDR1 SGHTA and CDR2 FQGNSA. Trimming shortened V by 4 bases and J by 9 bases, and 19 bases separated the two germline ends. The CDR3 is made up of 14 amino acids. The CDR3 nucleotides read TGTGCCAGCAGCTCCGAAAAGGGACGCGGTGGGCAGTACTTC. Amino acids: CASSSEKGRGGQYF.

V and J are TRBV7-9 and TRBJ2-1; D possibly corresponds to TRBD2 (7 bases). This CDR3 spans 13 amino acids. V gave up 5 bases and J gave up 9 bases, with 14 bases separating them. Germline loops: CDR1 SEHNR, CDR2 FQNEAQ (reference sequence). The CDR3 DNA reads TGTGCCAGCAGCCAAGGGGGGGGGACTGAGCAGTTCTTC. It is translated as CASSQGGGTEQFF. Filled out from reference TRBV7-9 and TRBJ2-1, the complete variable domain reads DTGVSQNPRHKITKRGQNVTFRCDPISEHNRLYWYRQTLGQGPEFLTYFQNEAQLEKSRLLSDRFSAERPKGSFSTLEIQRTEQGDSAMYLCASSQGGGTEQFFGPGTRLTVL.

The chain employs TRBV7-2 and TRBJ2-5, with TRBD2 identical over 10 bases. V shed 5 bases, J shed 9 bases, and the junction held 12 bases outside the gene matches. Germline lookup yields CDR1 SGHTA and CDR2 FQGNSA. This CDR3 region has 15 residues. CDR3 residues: CASSPPSGGAEAQYF. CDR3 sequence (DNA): TGTGCCAGCAGCCCCCCGAGCGGGGGGGCGGAGGCCCAGTACTTC.

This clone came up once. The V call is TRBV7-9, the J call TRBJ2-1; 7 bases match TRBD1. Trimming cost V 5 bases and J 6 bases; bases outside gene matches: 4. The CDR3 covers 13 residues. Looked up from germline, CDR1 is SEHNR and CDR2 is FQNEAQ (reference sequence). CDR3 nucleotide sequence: TGTGCCAGCAGCCTGTGGACAGGCAATGAGCAGTTCTTC. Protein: CASSLWTGNEQFF.

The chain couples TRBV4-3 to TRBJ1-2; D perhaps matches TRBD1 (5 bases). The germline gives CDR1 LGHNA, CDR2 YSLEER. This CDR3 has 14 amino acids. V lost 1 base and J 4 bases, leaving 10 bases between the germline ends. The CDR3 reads CASSQARRGYGYTF. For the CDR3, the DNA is TGCGCCAGCAGCCAAGCGCGGAGGGGCTATGGCTACACCTTC.

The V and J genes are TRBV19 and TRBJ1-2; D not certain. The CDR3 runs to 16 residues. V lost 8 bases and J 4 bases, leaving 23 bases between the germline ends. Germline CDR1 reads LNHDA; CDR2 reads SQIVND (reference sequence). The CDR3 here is CASGSMPRGRGYGYTF. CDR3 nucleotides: TGTGCCAGTGGATCCATGCCTCGGGGAAGAGGCTATGGCTACACCTTC.

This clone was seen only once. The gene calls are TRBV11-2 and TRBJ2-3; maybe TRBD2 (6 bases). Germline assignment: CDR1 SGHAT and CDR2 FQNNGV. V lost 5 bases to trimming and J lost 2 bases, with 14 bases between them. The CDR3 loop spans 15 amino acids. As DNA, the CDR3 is TGTGCCAGCAGCAGCCTAGCGCTAAACACAGATACGCAGTATTTT. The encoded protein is CASSSLALNTDTQYF.

This CDR3 reads CASSDTVYSPLHF. CDR3 coding DNA: TGTGCCAGCAGCGACACAGTCTATTCACCCCTCCACTTT. The chain couples TRBV5-8 to TRBJ1-6; D call uncertain. The CDR3 has 13 amino acids. Trimming left V 4 bases short and J 8 bases short, with 10 bases between. Germline V lookup: CDR1 SGHTS, CDR2 YDEGEE.

For the CDR3, the DNA is TGCGCCAGCAGCCTTATCCGGGACAGTTCCTACGAGCAGTACTTC. It translates to CASSLIRDSSYEQYF. This rearrangement joins TRBV4-1 to TRBJ2-7, with 7 nucleotides matching TRBD1. Germline trimming cut 4 bases from V and 1 base from J; bases unmatched to any gene: 7. The CDR3 spans 15 residues. Germline values: CDR1 MGHRA, CDR2 YSYEKL.

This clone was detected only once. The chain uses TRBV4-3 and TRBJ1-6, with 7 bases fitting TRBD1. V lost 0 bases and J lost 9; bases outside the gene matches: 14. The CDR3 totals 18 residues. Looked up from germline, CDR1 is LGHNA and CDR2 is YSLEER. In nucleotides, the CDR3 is TGCGCCAGCAGCCAAGATTTCGGGGGGACAGAGGGGATTTCACCCCTCCACTTT. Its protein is CASSQDFGGTEGISPLHF.

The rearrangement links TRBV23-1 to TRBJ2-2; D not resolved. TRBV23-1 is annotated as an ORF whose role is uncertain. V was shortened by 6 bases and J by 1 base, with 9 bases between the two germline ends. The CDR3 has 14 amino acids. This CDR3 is CASSLTRNTGELFF. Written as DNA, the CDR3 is TGCGCCAGCAGCTTGACGCGGAACACCGGGGAGCTGTTTTTT.

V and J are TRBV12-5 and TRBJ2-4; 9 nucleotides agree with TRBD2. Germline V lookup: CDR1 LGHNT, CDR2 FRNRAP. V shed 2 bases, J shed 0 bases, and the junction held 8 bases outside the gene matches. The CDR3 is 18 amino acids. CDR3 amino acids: CASGLPSAGGVAKNIQYF. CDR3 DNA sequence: TGTGCTAGTGGTTTGCCCTCGGCGGGAGGGGTAGCCAAAAACATTCAGTACTTC.

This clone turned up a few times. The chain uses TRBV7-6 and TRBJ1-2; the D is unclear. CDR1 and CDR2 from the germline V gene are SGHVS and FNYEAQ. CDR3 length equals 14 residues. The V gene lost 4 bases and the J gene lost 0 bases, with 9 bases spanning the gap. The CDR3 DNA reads TGTGCCAGCAGCTCCGACCCGGCTAACTATGGCTACACCTTC. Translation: CASSSDPANYGYTF.

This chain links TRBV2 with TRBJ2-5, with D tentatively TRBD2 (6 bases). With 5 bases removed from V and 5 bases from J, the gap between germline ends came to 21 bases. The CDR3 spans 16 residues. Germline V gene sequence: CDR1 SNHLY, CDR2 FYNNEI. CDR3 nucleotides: TGTGCCAGCAGTCCCGGCCTCGGGAGACCCGGGGAGACCCAGTACTTC. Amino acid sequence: CASSPGLGRPGETQYF. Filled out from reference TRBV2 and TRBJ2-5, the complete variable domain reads EPEVTQTPSHQVTQMGQEVILRCVPISNHLYFYWYRQILGQKVEFLVSFYNNEISEKSEIFDDQFSVERPDGSNFTLKIRSTKLEDSAMYFCASSPGLGRPGETQYFGPGTRLLVL.

Here the CDR3 DNA reads TGTGCCAGCACTTTGTCCGGACAGGGCACCTACGAGCAGTACTTC. Its translation: CASTLSGQGTYEQYF. The V gene is TRBV6-5, the J gene TRBJ2-7; 8 nucleotides agree with TRBD1. V trimming: 7 bases; J trimming: 2 bases; junction bases outside the gene matches: 10. CDR1 is MNHEY and CDR2 is SVGAGI in the germline V gene. This CDR3 region has 15 residues.

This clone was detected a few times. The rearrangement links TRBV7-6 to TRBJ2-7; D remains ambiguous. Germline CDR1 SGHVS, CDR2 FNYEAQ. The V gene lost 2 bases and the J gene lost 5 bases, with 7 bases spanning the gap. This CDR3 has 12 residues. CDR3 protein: CASSLNPHEQYF. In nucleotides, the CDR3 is TGTGCCAGCAGCTTAAACCCGCACGAGCAGTACTTC.

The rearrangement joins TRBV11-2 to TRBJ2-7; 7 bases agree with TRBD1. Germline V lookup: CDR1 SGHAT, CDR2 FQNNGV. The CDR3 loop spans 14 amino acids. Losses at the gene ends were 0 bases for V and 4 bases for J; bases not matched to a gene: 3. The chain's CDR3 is CASSLEAGGYEQYF. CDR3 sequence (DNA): TGTGCCAGCAGCTTAGAAGCAGGGGGTTACGAGCAGTACTTC.

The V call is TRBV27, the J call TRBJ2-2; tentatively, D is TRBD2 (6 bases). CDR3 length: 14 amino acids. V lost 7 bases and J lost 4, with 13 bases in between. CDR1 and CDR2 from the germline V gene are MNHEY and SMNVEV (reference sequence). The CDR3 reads CASNRAGSTGELFF. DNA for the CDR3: TGTGCCAGCAACCGAGCGGGCTCCACCGGGGAGCTGTTTTTT.

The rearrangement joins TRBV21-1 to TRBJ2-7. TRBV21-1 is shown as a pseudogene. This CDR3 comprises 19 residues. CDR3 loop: CASSPESGRLRGHSYEQYF. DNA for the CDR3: TGTGCCAGCAGCCCTGAAAGCGGTAGACTCCGGGGCCACTCCTACGAGCAGTACTTC.

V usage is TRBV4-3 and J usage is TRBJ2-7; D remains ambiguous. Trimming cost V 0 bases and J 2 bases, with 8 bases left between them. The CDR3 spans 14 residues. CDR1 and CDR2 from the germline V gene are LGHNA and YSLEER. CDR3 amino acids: CASSQDWAAYEQYF. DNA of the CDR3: TGCGCCAGCAGCCAAGATTGGGCAGCCTACGAGCAGTACTTC.

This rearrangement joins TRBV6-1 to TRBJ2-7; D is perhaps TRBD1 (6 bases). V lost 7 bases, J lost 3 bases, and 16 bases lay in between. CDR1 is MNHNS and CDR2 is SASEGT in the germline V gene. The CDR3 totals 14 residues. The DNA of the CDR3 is TGTGCCAGCATCCAAGGACAGCTCTTCTACGAGCAGTACTTC. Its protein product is CASIQGQLFYEQYF.

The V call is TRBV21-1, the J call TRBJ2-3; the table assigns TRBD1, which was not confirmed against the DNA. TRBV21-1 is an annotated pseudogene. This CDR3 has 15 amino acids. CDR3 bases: TGTGCCACCAAACCGACAGGGCTCCACACAGATACGCAGTATTTT. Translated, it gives CATKPTGLHTDTQYF.